The clone carrying this T cell receptor (beta chain) was counted a few times. Its antigen remains unidentified. Via MiXCR, TCRdb re-called the 5' RACE reads, giving one row per CDR3 protein. This table has about 320,000 distinct CDR3 sequences, approximately 4.5% appearing once. The entry originates in a study of T cells after yellow fever vaccination. Study results and limitations: It was a weaker secondary response, yet one that peaked faster, at day 5 versus 15.

Trimming took off 1 base at V and 5 bases at J, with 14 bases between the two ends. Germline V CDR1 and CDR2: MGHDK, SYGVNS. The length of the CDR3 is 15 residues. The TCR sequence derives from a man aged 18 to 29 who received the YFV17D yellow fever vaccine. This specimen consisted of PBMCs, obtained 15 days after the yellow fever booster vaccination. The V and J genes are TRBV25-1 and TRBJ1-2, with TRBD1 as a possible D gene (5 bases). The CDR3 DNA reads TGTGCCAGCAGTGAATTTGGGGGGAGTAATTATGGCTACACCTTC. This encodes CASSEFGGSNYGYTF.